This TCR beta chain stems from a study of identical twins. The CDR3 is made up of 14 amino acids. Germline-derived CDR1 and CDR2 are LGHDT and YNNKEL (reference sequence). Trimming stripped 0 bases from V and 2 bases from J, with 6 bases between. One entry per CDR3 protein, called by TCRdb with MiXCR from the 5' RACE reads. The data contain a few hundred thousand distinct CDR3 sequences, 24% of them singletons. This clonotype was picked up a small number of times. These data were also filed under a second study, of T cells expressing NK-cell markers.

The source material was CD4+ T cells sorted from blood. The TCR was taken from a young woman in good health. The genes are TRBV3-1 and TRBJ2-3; D remains unclear. The CDR3 DNA sequence: TGTGCCAGCAGCCAAGACGGGTTCACAGATACGCAGTATTTT. Translated, it gives CASSQDGFTDTQYF.